The present T cell receptor beta chain was sequenced within a study of T cell clones after liver transplantation. Study-level information: As an antigen-independent comparator, third-party-reactive TCRbeta sequences came from pre-transplant mixed lymphocyte reactions.

The protocol was immunoSEQ multiplex PCR, while the TCRdb copy is restricted to in-frame clones and leaves out a portion. The data hold 93,000 or so clones, with around 80% observed a single time. Trimming cost V 5 bases and J 10 bases; bases outside gene matches: 14. The CDR3 has 15 residues. The germline gives CDR1 KGHSH, CDR2 LQKENI. Sequencing was performed on CD4+ T cells from blood, taken approximately 50 months after liver transplant. The chain joins TRBV18 to TRBJ1-2; 9 bases fit TRBD1. The sequence was obtained from a human patient who received a liver transplant. Part of the T cells may come from the graft donor. The CDR3 DNA follows: TGTGCCAGCTCATTCAACAGGGGGCGCAGATCCAACTACACCTTC. This translates into CASSFNRGRRSNYTF.